This is a list of T cell receptor beta chains from one sample in a study of identical twins. One entry per CDR3 protein results from TCRdb running MiXCR on the 5' RACE reads. This table holds approximately 670,000 distinct CDR3 sequences, roughly 6.2% found once. The material sequenced was naive T cells sorted from blood. Source of these receptors: a man between 18 and 29 years old in good health. Each CDR3 is given with its conserved first and last residue. D genes are given only for firm matches. Only some rows state a clone size, as once, few, many or a class for expanded clones.

j_call v_call clone_size d_call cdr3_aa cdr3_nt
TRBJ1-1 TRBV20-1 many NA CSAHRGDFSTEAFF TGCAGTGCTCACAGAGGGGATTTCAGTACTGAAGCTTTCTTT
TRBJ1-2 TRBV29-1 few NA CSVKFLWETGDNYGYTF TGCAGCGTTAAGTTTCTGTGGGAGACCGGGGACAACTATGGCTACACCTTC
TRBJ2-2 TRBV10-2 many NA CASRGEANTGELFF TGCGCCAGCAGGGGCGAAGCGAACACCGGGGAGCTGTTTTTT
TRBJ1-2 TRBV30 few TRBD1 CAWRRPGGLAGYTF TGTGCCTGGAGACGACCAGGGGGACTAGCTGGCTACACCTTC
TRBJ2-2 TRBV19 few TRBD1 CASSSDRVGTGELFF TGTGCCAGTAGTTCCGACAGGGTTGGCACCGGGGAGCTGTTTTTT
TRBJ2-2 TRBV5-1 few TRBD2 CASSLGVAGGPNTGELFF TGCGCCAGCAGCTTGGGAGTAGCGGGAGGTCCGAACACCGGGGAGCTGTTTTTT
TRBJ1-5 TRBV6-4 few NA CASSDGPREGNQPQHF TGTGCCAGCAGTGACGGCCCAAGGGAAGGCAATCAGCCCCAGCATTTT
TRBJ2-7 TRBV20-1 few TRBD1 CSAPDRVLEEQYF TGCAGTGCCCCGGACAGGGTTCTTGAAGAGCAGTACTTC
TRBJ2-1 TRBV27 many TRBD1 CASSLVARDRGKFEQFF TGTGCCAGCAGTTTAGTAGCACGAGACAGGGGAAAATTTGAGCAGTTCTTC
TRBJ2-1 TRBV20-1 NA NA CSARIGLIPPNEQFF TGCAGTGCTAGAATTGGACTCATCCCCCCCAATGAGCAGTTCTTC
TRBJ2-1 TRBV29-1 many NA CSVSTGALHYNEQFF TGCAGCGTTTCTACCGGGGCCCTACATTACAATGAGCAGTTCTTC
TRBJ2-1 TRBV11-2 few NA CASSPLPLETDNEQFF TGTGCCAGCAGCCCCCTCCCCCTGGAGACCGACAATGAGCAGTTCTTC
TRBJ1-2 TRBV20-1 NA TRBD1 CSADPGDRESGYTF TGCAGTGCTGACCCCGGGGACAGGGAAAGTGGCTACACCTTC
TRBJ2-3 TRBV2 NA TRBD2 CASSEGLDPDTQYF TGTGCCAGCAGTGAGGGACTAGACCCAGATACGCAGTATTTT
TRBJ2-2 TRBV5-1 many TRBD1 CASSPGQPLTGELFF TGCGCCAGCAGCCCGGGACAGCCTTTGACCGGGGAGCTGTTTTTT
TRBJ1-2 TRBV20-1 many NA CSARDRWGYTF TGCAGTGCTAGAGATCGATGGGGCTACACCTTC
TRBJ2-6 TRBV5-1 few NA CASRSASGANVLTF TGCGCCAGCCGATCGGCCTCTGGGGCCAACGTCCTGACTTTC
TRBJ2-2 TRBV9 NA NA CASSERGPSGTGELFF TGTGCCAGCAGCGAAAGGGGACCGTCGGGCACCGGGGAGCTGTTTTTT
TRBJ2-1 TRBV10-3 many NA CAIRTGPYNEQFF TGTGCCATCAGGACAGGTCCCTACAATGAGCAGTTCTTC
TRBJ2-1 TRBV20-1 few TRBD2 CSAPIPLAGAVNEQFF TGCAGTGCGCCGATCCCCCTAGCGGGAGCGGTGAATGAGCAGTTCTTC
TRBJ2-3 TRBV15 many TRBD2 CATSKSGIGTDTQYF TGTGCCACCAGCAAAAGCGGGATAGGCACAGATACGCAGTATTTT
TRBJ2-1 TRBV18 few TRBD2 CASSPGLAGGINEQFF TGTGCCAGCTCACCCGGACTAGCGGGAGGTATCAATGAGCAGTTCTTC
TRBJ2-1 TRBV10-3 few TRBD2 CAISESNSGKNEQFF TGTGCCATCAGTGAGTCTAATAGCGGGAAAAATGAGCAGTTCTTC
TRBJ2-2 TRBV9 many TRBD2 CASSVSGLAAGELFF TGTGCCAGCAGCGTATCGGGACTAGCGGCCGGGGAGCTGTTTTTT
TRBJ2-1 TRBV6-1 many TRBD2 CASSGPGLANEQFF TGTGCCAGCAGTGGACCGGGACTAGCCAATGAGCAGTTCTTC
TRBJ2-1 TRBV4-2 NA NA CASSQDPGTPRHDEQFF TGTGCCAGCAGCCAAGACCCCGGGACTCCTCGCCACGATGAGCAGTTCTTC
TRBJ2-2 TRBV7-9 NA TRBD1 CASSSASTGAVGELFF TGTGCCAGCAGCTCAGCTAGCACAGGGGCGGTCGGGGAGCTGTTTTTT
TRBJ1-5 TRBV6-5 few TRBD1 CASSYRQGAGQPQHF TGTGCCAGCAGTTACCGACAGGGTGCGGGTCAGCCCCAGCATTTT
TRBJ1-5 TRBV29-1 many NA CSVSYTATVDSNQPQHF TGCAGCGTTTCCTATACGGCGACAGTAGATAGCAATCAGCCCCAGCATTTT
TRBJ2-7 TRBV20-1 NA TRBD2 CSARSGLAGLYEQYF TGCAGTGCTAGATCCGGACTAGCGGGACTCTACGAGCAGTACTTC
TRBJ2-5 TRBV7-6 NA TRBD2 CASSGLAGGSQETQYF TGTGCCAGCTCCGGACTAGCGGGAGGGTCACAAGAGACCCAGTACTTC
TRBJ1-6 TRBV5-1 many TRBD1 CASSLATGVGSPLHF TGCGCCAGCAGCTTGGCCACAGGGGTCGGTTCACCCCTCCACTTT
TRBJ1-6 TRBV20-1 many NA CSARGRYSPLHF TGCAGTGCTAGGGGACGGTATTCACCCCTCCACTTT
TRBJ1-5 TRBV20-1 NA NA CSVRRRVGGSDQPQHF TGCAGTGTTAGAAGGCGTGTAGGAGGGTCGGATCAGCCCCAGCATTTT
TRBJ1-1 TRBV7-9 few NA CASSLQRENTEAFF TGTGCCAGCAGCTTACAGAGGGAGAACACTGAAGCTTTCTTT
TRBJ2-6 TRBV4-2 few NA CASSQDMAGSGANVLTF TGTGCCAGCAGCCAAGATATGGCGGGATCTGGGGCCAACGTCCTGACTTTC
TRBJ1-1 TRBV5-1 many NA CASTLGGPMNTEAFF TGCGCCAGCACCTTGGGGGGACCGATGAACACTGAAGCTTTCTTT
TRBJ2-5 TRBV12-3/TRBV12-4 few NA CASKVGPQETQYF TGTGCCAGCAAAGTAGGCCCACAAGAGACCCAGTACTTC
TRBJ2-5 TRBV7-2 few NA CASSYSQGRGETQYF TGTGCCAGCAGCTATTCGCAGGGGAGGGGAGAGACCCAGTACTTC
TRBJ2-3 TRBV5-1 many NA CASSLSRGTSTDTQYF TGCGCCAGCAGCTTGAGTCGCGGGACGAGCACAGATACGCAGTATTTT
TRBJ2-5 TRBV10-3 many NA CAISGREQQETQYF TGTGCCATCAGTGGCCGAGAGCAGCAAGAGACCCAGTACTTC
TRBJ2-3 TRBV5-4 many TRBD2 CASSLRLAGVDTQYF TGTGCCAGCAGCTTGCGACTAGCGGGAGTAGATACGCAGTATTTT
TRBJ2-7 TRBV4-3 few NA CASSQGVVNTYEQYF TGCGCCAGCAGTCAAGGGGTCGTGAACACCTACGAGCAGTACTTC
TRBJ2-1 TRBV12-3/TRBV12-4 NA NA CASGSAEQFF TGTGCCAGCGGGTCGGCTGAGCAGTTCTTC
TRBJ1-5 TRBV5-1 few NA CASSQRGLGNQPQHF TGCGCCAGCAGCCAAAGGGGCCTAGGCAATCAGCCCCAGCATTTT
TRBJ2-2 TRBV29-1 many TRBD1 CSVVTGGAVTGELFF TGCAGCGTTGTAACAGGGGGCGCGGTCACCGGGGAGCTGTTTTTT
TRBJ1-4 TRBV12-3/TRBV12-4 many TRBD1 CASSLQTGVGREKLFF TGTGCCAGCAGCCTCCAAACAGGGGTGGGTCGGGAAAAACTGTTTTTT
TRBJ1-2 TRBV5-8 few NA CASSLETDFYGYTF TGTGCCAGCAGCCTTGAGACAGATTTTTATGGCTACACCTTC